The 5 T cell receptor beta chains in this list originate from one sample, sequenced in a study of T-cell memory formation after mild COVID-19. TCRdb reanalysed the 5' RACE reads using MiXCR and keeps one entry per CDR3 protein. Seen here are hundreds of thousands of distinct CDR3 sequences, roughly 22% observed once, and the top ten hold approximately 12%. The sequenced sample consisted of PBMCs or a T cell subset sorted from them (not recorded which). These receptors all stem from an adult woman who had mild COVID-19 (a few samples of this study predate the infection). Cell type and time point are not known.

The chain has TRBV7-9 and TRBJ2-2, with 11 bases identical to TRBD1. The germline CDR1 and CDR2 sequences are SEHNR and FQNEAQ (reference sequence). V shed 5 bases, J shed 5 bases, and the junction held 7 bases outside the gene matches. The CDR3 is 16 residues long. CDR3 nucleotide sequence: TGTGCCAGCAGCCCCTTCCGGGACAGGGGGACCGGGGAGCTGTTTTTT. Translation gives CASSPFRDRGTGELFF.

This clonotype was observed a handful of times. The chain employs TRBV7-6 and TRBJ2-1; 9 nucleotides match TRBD1. Germline CDR1 and CDR2: SGHVS and FNYEAQ. The CDR3 has 16 residues. V trimming: 3 bases; J trimming: 5 bases; junction bases outside the gene matches: 8. For the CDR3, the DNA is TGTGCCAGCAGCTTCCCCGGGACAGGGCTGGACAATGAGCAGTTCTTC. Translation: CASSFPGTGLDNEQFF.

This clonotype was detected many times. The chain carries TRBV5-1 and TRBJ2-3; the D is unclear. The V gene's germline CDR1 is SGHRS and CDR2 YFSETQ. This CDR3 spans 14 amino acids. V gave up 0 bases and J gave up 2 bases, with 7 bases separating them. The chain's CDR3 is CASSLAMATDTQYF. CDR3 bases: TGCGCCAGCAGCTTGGCCATGGCCACAGATACGCAGTATTTT.

The chain recombines TRBV24-1 with TRBJ2-6; 7 bases are shared with TRBD2. CDR1 and CDR2 from the germline V gene are KGHDR and SFDVKD. V shed 9 bases and J 0 bases; nucleotides not matched to a gene: 7. The CDR3 length is 16 residues. The DNA for the CDR3 is TGTGCCACCGGGGAGGGCCTCCGCTCTGGGGCCAACGTCCTGACTTTC. This codes for CATGEGLRSGANVLTF.

The chain is built from TRBV12-3 or TRBV12-4 and TRBJ1-4; D not certain. V was trimmed by 3 bases and J by 0 bases, leaving 8 bases between them. This CDR3 is 15 amino acids long. The CDR3 nucleotides are TGTGCCAGCAGTTTGGGAGAAGCAACTAATGAAAAACTGTTTTTT. It is translated as CASSLGEATNEKLFF.